This entry is about one TCR beta chain. At least ten counts were recorded for this clonotype. No antigen is known for it. No base qualities exist here, and no much larger clone lies one base off it. This entry belongs to a study of breast tumors, draining lymph nodes, adjacent tissues (dated by TCRdb to the mid-2010s). Describing the broader study: In breast cancer patients, the study compared the TCR beta repertoires of tumor, adjacent nontumor tissue and axillary lymph nodes. In human breast cancer, the study set out to assess how tumor, surrounding tissue and draining lymph node repertoires relate to one another and whether T cells might be exchanged between them.

Results the study describes overall, beyond this receptor: Rather than being directly demonstrated, the conclusion that tumor T cells originate in lymph nodes was presented as consistent with a hypothesis. Tumor and nontumor tissue repertoires were found to be significantly more similar in luminal-like than in basal-like breast cancer. Tumors showed preferential V and J gene usage, and their T-cell repertoire diversity fell below that of lymph nodes yet above that of nontumor tissue. The data were considered consistent with most tumor T cells being derived from the lymph node and subsequently expanding within tumor tissue.

Instrument used: Illumina HiSeq 2000. Multiplex PCR amplification was used to generate the TCR beta chain libraries. High-throughput sequencing was used to analyze the amplified TCR beta chain products. In TCRdb, the public reads were trimmed at Q25 with fastp and aligned with MiXCR, with productive beta chains retained. Each entry merges the rows of one CDR3 protein and shows their most common DNA and genes. The table for this sample lists under 85,000 distinct CDR3 sequences; roughly 20% of them were counted only once. 2% to 2.5% of the sample is held by the ten biggest clonotypes. Reading the germline V gene gives CDR1 SQVTM and CDR2 ANQGSEA. Clipping removes 4 bases from V and 3 bases from J, with 13 as the unmatched junction base count. CDR3 length: 16 amino acids, cysteine to phenylalanine. This entry keeps only the CDR3 DNA: 48 bases, framed from base 1. Lymph node samples came from the axillary draining lymph nodes of breast cancer patients.

Sequencing used axillary lymph node tissue. This chain joins TRBV29-1 to TRBJ2-7, with TRBD1 matching 9 junction bases. The sequence was obtained from a female donor with breast cancer. Some clones in this sample may be carry-over from other donors' samples. The CDR3 protein sequence reads: CSVVFPGQGLNYEQYF. In nucleotides, the sequence is TGCAGCGTTGTGTTTCCGGGACAGGGCTTGAACTACGAGCAGTACTTC.